This entry lists 30 T cell receptor beta chains sequenced from one sample in a study of T cell responses to AZD1222 COVID-19 vaccine (dated by TCRdb to the early 2020s). The library was made by the immunoSEQ multiplex PCR assay. TCRdb holds this immuneACCESS table with in-frame rearrangements only. Some clones are missing; in checked studies, unresolved V genes explain under half, and the rest has no known cause. Recorded for this sample are over 130,000 clones; roughly 90% of them occurred a single time. The ten largest clonotypes hold 1.5% to 2% of the sample. In the paper's terms, the time point label means: about 28 days (+/-7) after the second vaccine dose. Sample: peripheral blood, taken 28 days after the second AZD1222 dose. These receptors came from an adult who received the AZD1222 COVID-19 vaccine.

This clone is a singleton in its sample. V is TRBV30 and J is TRBJ1-1; D gene uncertain. CDR3 length equals 15 residues. Trimming took 2 bases from V and 4 from J, leaving 17 bases between them. From germline, CDR1 is GTSNPN and CDR2 SVGIG (reference sequence). The DNA of the CDR3 is TGTGCCTGGAGTATCGGCGGGTCCAGCCTCACTGAAGCTTTCTTT. Translating gives CAWSIGGSSLTEAFF. Together with reference TRBV30 and TRBJ1-1, the CDR3 gives the full variable domain: SQTIHQWPATLVQPVGSPLSLECTVEGTSNPNLYWYRQAAGRGLQLLFYSVGIGQISSEVPQNLSASRPQDRQFILSSKKLLLSDSGFYLCAWSIGGSSLTEAFFGQGTRLTVV.

The CDR3 protein is CASSPIRGGDTEAFF. CDR3 bases: TGTGCCAGCTCACCAATCAGGGGGGGGGACACTGAAGCTTTCTTT. The chain carries TRBV18 and TRBJ1-1, with TRBD1 matching over 7 bases. Germline V gives CDR1 KGHSH, CDR2 LQKENI. V lost 2 bases, J lost 3 bases, and 6 bases stayed unmatched. The CDR3 covers 15 residues.

This clone was detected only a few times. The gene calls are TRBV7-9 and TRBJ2-1; TRBD2 might be the D (7 bases). The V end was cut by 7 bases, the J end by 1 base, with 17 bases between. Germline V lookup: CDR1 SEHNR, CDR2 FQNEAQ (reference sequence). The CDR3 totals 16 residues. Written as DNA, the CDR3 is TGTGCCAGCATCCCAGGGGAGGGAAATTCCTACAATGAGCAGTTCTTC. Amino acid sequence: CASIPGEGNSYNEQFF.

The chain links TRBV6-6 to TRBJ2-3; possibly TRBD2 for D (5 bases). CDR3 length equals 17 residues. Germline CDR1 MNHNY, CDR2 SVGAGI (reference sequence). V was pared by 5 bases and J by 7 bases, with 25 bases between. CDR3 coding DNA: TGTGCCAGCAGTCCCGGACCCGAGGTGGGCGGGTTGAATACGCAGTATTTT. It is translated as CASSPGPEVGGLNTQYF.

The rearrangement joins TRBV20-1 to TRBJ2-3; D uncertain. Germline assignment: CDR1 DFQATT and CDR2 SNEGSKA (reference sequence). Trimming removed 5 bases from V and 2 bases from J, with 2 bases in between. CDR3 length: 10 amino acids. CDR3 sequence (DNA): TGCAGTGCTCCCACAGATACGCAGTATTTT. Translated, it gives CSAPTDTQYF.

The rearrangement uses TRBV11-2 and TRBJ2-3; D possibly corresponds to TRBD2 (5 bases). Germline assignment: CDR1 SGHAT and CDR2 FQNNGV. Trimming shortened V by 5 bases and J by 8 bases, and 17 bases separated the two germline ends. This CDR3 has 14 amino acids. CDR3 region: CASSPLDEGTTQYF. CDR3 sequence (DNA): TGTGCCAGCAGCCCTTTGGACGAGGGTACTACGCAGTATTTT.

This chain links TRBV11-1 with TRBJ2-5; TRBD2 aligns across 10 bases. CDR1 and CDR2 from the germline V gene are SGHAT and FQDESV (reference sequence). The V gene end was trimmed by 3 bases and the J gene end by 3 bases; junction bases not matched to a gene: 7. The CDR3 contains 16 residues. CDR3 nucleotides: TGTGCCAGCAGCTTTATGTCTAGCGGGGGAGAAGAGACCCAGTACTTC. Protein: CASSFMSSGGEETQYF.

The genes are TRBV5-4 and TRBJ2-3, with D unclear. V lost 1 base, J lost 10 bases, and 13 bases lay in between. The CDR3 loop spans 13 amino acids. The germline CDR1 and CDR2 sequences are SGHNT and YYREEE (reference sequence). CDR3 nucleotides: TGTGCCAGCAGCTTGAGGGCAGATATTTCGCAGTATTTT. Amino acids: CASSLRADISQYF. Full variable domain (remainder filled in from reference TRBV5-4 and TRBJ2-3): ETGVTQSPTHLIKTRGQQVTLRCSSQSGHNTVSWYQQALGQGPQFIFQYYREEENGRGNFPPRFSGLQFPNYSSELNVNALELDDSALYLCASSLRADISQYFGPGTRLTVL.

The chain combines TRBV20-1 with TRBJ2-7, with 8 bases fitting TRBD2. The CDR3 consists of 11 residues. From germline, CDR1 is DFQATT and CDR2 SNEGSKA (reference sequence). J gave up 3 bases and V 6 bases, and 1 base lay outside the gene matches. DNA of the CDR3: TGCAGTGCCAGCGGGAGCTACGAGCAGTACTTC. This sequence encodes CSASGSYEQYF.

The chain is built from TRBV30 and TRBJ1-1; the D is unclear. Trimming cost V 3 bases and J 5 bases, with 13 bases left between them. The CDR3 loop spans 13 amino acids. Germline V lookup: CDR1 GTSNPN, CDR2 SVGIG (reference sequence). The DNA of the CDR3 is TGTGCCTGGAGGCAAGGGTCTAAGACTGAAGCTTTCTTT. It specifies CAWRQGSKTEAFF. The variable domain in full, completed from reference TRBV30 and TRBJ1-1, reads SQTIHQWPATLVQPVGSPLSLECTVEGTSNPNLYWYRQAAGRGLQLLFYSVGIGQISSEVPQNLSASRPQDRQFILSSKKLLLSDSGFYLCAWRQGSKTEAFFGQGTRLTVV.

This clone was seen just once. The gene calls are TRBV5-1 and TRBJ2-5; D uncertain. V was clipped by 4 bases and J by 7 bases, with 11 bases between them. This CDR3 is 12 amino acids long. Germline CDR1 and CDR2: SGHRS and YFSETQ. In nucleotides, the CDR3 is TGCGCCAGCAGCGAGCCAACGGGGACCCAGTACTTC. It encodes CASSEPTGTQYF.

The gene calls are TRBV18 and TRBJ1-5; D unresolved. The length of the CDR3 is 15 residues. CDR1 is KGHSH and CDR2 is LQKENI in the germline V gene. V was pared by 3 bases and J by 4 bases, with 13 bases between. This CDR3 reads CASSPEVDRNQPQHF. DNA of the CDR3: TGTGCCAGCTCACCGGAAGTGGACCGGAATCAGCCCCAGCATTTT. The variable domain in full, with the rest retrieved from reference TRBV18 and TRBJ1-5, is NAGVMQNPRHLVRRRGQEARLRCSPMKGHSHVYWYRQLPEEGLKFMVYLQKENIIDESGMPKERFSAEFPKEGPSILRIQQVVRGDSAAYFCASSPEVDRNQPQHFGDGTRLSIL.

V and J are TRBV7-7 and TRBJ2-2; 7 nucleotides agree with TRBD2. Germline CDR1 and CDR2: SSHAT and FNYEAQ (reference sequence). After removal of 1 base from V and 5 bases from J, the junction contained 4 bases not matched to a gene. The length of the CDR3 is 15 residues. CDR3 in amino acids: CASSLDTSATGELFF. The CDR3 coding sequence is TGTGCCAGCAGCTTAGATACTAGCGCGACCGGGGAGCTGTTTTTT. Full variable domain (missing parts from reference TRBV7-7 and TRBJ2-2): GAGVSQSPRYKVTKRGQDVTLRCDPISSHATLYWYQQALGQGPEFLTYFNYEAQPDKSGLPSDRFSAERPEGSISTLTIQRTEQRDSAMYRCASSLDTSATGELFFGEGSRLTVL.

This clone was picked up a small number of times. This chain links TRBV18 with TRBJ1-2, with D uncertain. Trimming removed 3 bases from V and 3 bases from J, with 8 bases in between. The CDR3 extends over 13 amino acids. CDR1 KGHSH and CDR2 LQKENI come from the germline V gene. CDR3 DNA sequence: TGTGCCAGCTCACCTTATCAGGACTATGGCTACACCTTC. This gives the protein CASSPYQDYGYTF.

CDR3 DNA sequence: TGTGCCAGTATCCCCGGGGGAAACTTGTACAATGAGCAGTTCTTC. Translating gives CASIPGGNLYNEQFF. The chain combines TRBV19 with TRBJ2-1; the D gene is possibly TRBD2 (6 bases). CDR3 size: 15 residues. V dropped 7 bases and J dropped 4 bases, with 17 bases sitting between them. Per germline, CDR1 LNHDA and CDR2 SQIVND (reference sequence).

The chain carries TRBV6-2 or TRBV6-3 and TRBJ1-1; D gene uncertain. Deletions cut 5 bases from V and 5 bases from J, with 15 bases between. This CDR3 comprises 14 residues. Germline V lookup: CDR1 MNHEY, CDR2 SVGEGT. The CDR3, as DNA: TGTGCCAGCAGTCCCGGATCGCCGGTAACTGAAGCTTTCTTT. Translated: CASSPGSPVTEAFF.

The chain joins TRBV3-1 (or the pseudogene TRBV3-2) to TRBJ1-1; TRBD1 agrees at 8 bases. Germline V gives CDR1 LGHDT, CDR2 YNNKEL (reference sequence). The CDR3 sequence is 13 residues long. The V gene end was trimmed by 6 bases and the J gene end by 4 bases; junction bases not matched to a gene: 4. CDR3 sequence (DNA): TGTGCCAGCAGTCGACAGGGGAGCACTGAAGCTTTCTTT. This codes for CASSRQGSTEAFF.

The rearrangement joins TRBV19 to TRBJ1-5; D might be TRBD1 (5 bases). CDR3 length: 13 amino acids. Germline-derived CDR1 and CDR2 are LNHDA and SQIVND (reference sequence). V was clipped by 5 bases and J by 7 bases, with 12 bases between them. The CDR3 loop is CASSPRVNQPQHF. CDR3 nucleotide sequence: TGTGCCAGTAGTCCCAGGGTCAACCAGCCCCAGCATTTT.

J is TRBJ2-5 and V is TRBV5-4; D is uncertain. Germline V gene data show CDR1 as SGHNT and CDR2 as YYREEE (reference sequence). The CDR3 has 14 residues. The V end lost 4 bases, the J end lost 4 bases, and 14 bases lay between the germline ends. Here the CDR3 reads CASSAPPLGETQYF. CDR3 DNA sequence: TGTGCCAGCAGCGCGCCCCCCTTGGGAGAGACCCAGTACTTC.

The genes are TRBV7-9 and TRBJ1-1; D is perhaps TRBD1 (5 bases). The V gene's germline CDR1 is SEHNR and CDR2 FQNEAQ (reference sequence). With 3 bases removed from V and 8 bases from J, the gap between germline ends came to 10 bases. The CDR3 contains 12 residues. The chain's CDR3 is CASSLGREEAFF. CDR3 DNA: TGTGCCAGCAGCTTGGGACGTGAAGAAGCTTTCTTT. Looking up the rest from reference TRBV7-9 and TRBJ1-1 gives the full variable domain: DTGVSQNPRHKITKRGQNVTFRCDPISEHNRLYWYRQTLGQGPEFLTYFQNEAQLEKSRLLSDRFSAERPKGSFSTLEIQRTEQGDSAMYLCASSLGREEAFFGQGTRLTVV.

The chain combines TRBV4-1 with TRBJ1-1, with D possibly matching TRBD1 (6 bases). The germline CDR1 and CDR2 sequences are MGHRA and YSYEKL. V was pared by 1 base and J by 2 bases, with 8 bases between. There are 14 residues in the CDR3. This CDR3 is CASSQAGANTEAFF. As DNA, the CDR3 is TGCGCCAGCAGCCAAGCAGGGGCTAACACTGAAGCTTTCTTT.

The gene calls are TRBV12-3 or TRBV12-4 and TRBJ2-5; unclear D gene. The CDR3 has 12 residues. The V end was cut by 2 bases, the J end by 3 bases, with 4 bases between. CDR3 sequence: CASSLTKETQYF. The CDR3 nucleotides are TGTGCCAGCAGTTTAACAAAAGAGACCCAGTACTTC.

This chain connects TRBV7-9 to TRBJ2-3; TRBD2 agrees at 12 bases. The CDR3 totals 16 residues. The V and J ends lost 6 bases and 4 bases, in that order; junction bases with no gene match: 8. Germline CDR1 is SEHNR and CDR2 is FQNEAQ (reference sequence). CDR3 region: CASRPLAGGGADTQYF. The CDR3 DNA reads as TGTGCCAGCAGGCCACTAGCGGGAGGAGGCGCAGATACGCAGTATTTT.

The chain carries TRBV3-1 (or the pseudogene TRBV3-2) and TRBJ2-5; D call uncertain. The CDR3 runs to 14 residues. CDR1 and CDR2 (germline): LGHDT, YNNKEL (reference sequence). Trimming stripped 1 base from V and 7 bases from J, with 13 bases between. CDR3 bases: TGTGCCAGCAGCCAAGGTGCTAGTTCCGGGACCCAGTACTTC. This gives the protein CASSQGASSGTQYF.

V and J are TRBV27 and TRBJ2-7; D is unclear. Germline V gene lookup returns CDR1 MNHEY and CDR2 SMNVEV (reference sequence). This CDR3 comprises 13 residues. The V end was cut by 1 base, the J end by 4 bases, with 8 bases between. This CDR3 reads CASSLFPRYEQYF. The CDR3 DNA sequence: TGTGCCAGCAGTTTATTCCCTAGGTACGAGCAGTACTTC.

The chain links TRBV5-1 to TRBJ1-5; possible D gene TRBD1, 5 bases. The CDR3 contains 14 residues. V dropped 0 bases and J dropped 4 bases, with 8 bases sitting between them. Germline CDR1 and CDR2: SGHRS and YFSETQ. The CDR3 here is CASSLVGENQPQHF. As DNA, the CDR3 is TGCGCCAGCAGCTTGGTGGGGGAGAATCAGCCCCAGCATTTT.

The chain carries TRBV7-2 and TRBJ1-4, with 9 bases aligning to TRBD1. V was clipped by 1 base and J by 4 bases; unmatched bases: 1. The germline CDR1 and CDR2 sequences are SGHTA and FQGNSA. This CDR3 has 15 residues. In DNA form, the CDR3 reads TGTGCCAGCAGCTTAGGGGGACAGGGTAATGAAAAACTGTTTTTT. Protein product: CASSLGGQGNEKLFF.

This rearrangement joins TRBV4-2 to TRBJ2-7; D possibly matches TRBD1 or TRBD2 (5 bases each). V was cut by 2 bases and J by 1 base, with 12 bases left in between. CDR1 is LGHNA, CDR2 YNFKEQ, per germline. The CDR3 is made up of 15 amino acids. The CDR3 sequence is CASSQKRDQSYEQYF. The CDR3 region has the DNA TGTGCCAGCAGCCAAAAACGGGACCAATCCTACGAGCAGTACTTC.

The chain couples TRBV3-1 (or the pseudogene TRBV3-2) to TRBJ1-6, with no clear D. Looked up from germline, CDR1 is LGHDT and CDR2 is YNNKEL (reference sequence). The CDR3 is 13 residues long. Trimming removed 0 bases at V and 9 bases at J, with 6 bases between. CDR3 residues: CASSQDFGSPLHF. For the CDR3, the DNA is TGTGCCAGCAGCCAAGACTTCGGTTCACCCCTCCACTTT.

The V call is TRBV19, the J call TRBJ1-5; 9 nucleotides match TRBD1. The germline gives CDR1 LNHDA, CDR2 SQIVND (reference sequence). This CDR3 comprises 14 residues. V gave up 7 bases and J gave up 5 bases; unmatched junction bases: 6. The CDR3 is CASKGQGLYQPQHF. DNA of the CDR3: TGTGCCAGTAAGGGACAGGGCTTGTATCAGCCCCAGCATTTT. Full variable domain (outside the CDR3, taken from reference TRBV19 and TRBJ1-5): DGGITQSPKYLFRKEGQNVTLSCEQNLNHDAMYWYRQDPGQGLRLIYYSQIVNDFQKGDIAEGYSVSREKKESFPLTVTSAQKNPTAFYLCASKGQGLYQPQHFGDGTRLSIL.